Here is one TCR beta chain with its context. In germline, CDR1 is SQVTM, CDR2 ANQGSEA. The ends lost 2 bases at V and 8 bases at J; junction bases unmatched: 11. This CDR3 is built from 14 residues. These data are taken from a study of identical twins. One entry per CDR3 protein results from TCRdb running MiXCR on the 5' RACE reads. The sample has a few hundred thousand distinct CDR3 sequences, 9% to 15% seen once. These sequences were also reported in another study, on yellow fever vaccine responses in identical twins.

The sequence was obtained from a woman younger than 35 in good health. Sequencing used CD8+ T cells sorted from blood. The chain has TRBV29-1 and TRBJ1-1, with 7 bases matching TRBD1. For the CDR3, the DNA is TGCAGCGTTGAAACCGGGACAGACTTACTAGAAGCTTTCTTT. It encodes CSVETGTDLLEAFF.